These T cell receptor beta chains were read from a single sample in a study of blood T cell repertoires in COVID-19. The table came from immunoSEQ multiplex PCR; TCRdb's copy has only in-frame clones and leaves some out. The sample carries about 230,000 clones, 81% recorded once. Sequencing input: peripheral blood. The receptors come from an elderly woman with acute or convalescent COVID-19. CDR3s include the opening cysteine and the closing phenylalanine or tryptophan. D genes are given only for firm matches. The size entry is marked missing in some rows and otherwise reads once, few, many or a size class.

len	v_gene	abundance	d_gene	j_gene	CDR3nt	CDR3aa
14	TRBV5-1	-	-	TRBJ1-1	TGCGCCAGCACCACGGAGGAGGGAACAACTGAAGCTTTCTTT	CASTTEEGTTEAFF
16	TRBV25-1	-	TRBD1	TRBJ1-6	TGTGCCAGCGGGAAACGGACAGGGGCCTATAATTCACCCCTCCACTTT	CASGKRTGAYNSPLHF
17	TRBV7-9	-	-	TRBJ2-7	TGTGCCAGCAGCCAGGACCCGGGTGGGGGGTTAATCTACGAGCAGTACTTC	CASSQDPGGGLIYEQYF
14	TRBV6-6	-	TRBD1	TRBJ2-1	TGTGCCAGCAGAACAGGGGGTACCGGCGGGTCTCAGTTCTTC	CASRTGGTGGSQFF
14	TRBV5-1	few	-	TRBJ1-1	TGCGCCAGCAGCTCTGAAGGGGTGAACACTGAAGCTTTCTTT	CASSSEGVNTEAFF
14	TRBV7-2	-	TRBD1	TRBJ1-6	TGTGCCAGCAGCTATGGACAGGGCACTTCACCCCTCCACTTT	CASSYGQGTSPLHF
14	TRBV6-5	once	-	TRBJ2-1	TGTGCCAGCAGGGCGGGGACCTCCTACAATGAGCAGTTCTTC	CASRAGTSYNEQFF
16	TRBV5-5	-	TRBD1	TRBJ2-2	TGTGCCAGCAGCATTGGGTCCAGGGGGCCTACCGGGGAGCTGTTTTTT	CASSIGSRGPTGELFF
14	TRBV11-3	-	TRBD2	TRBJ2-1	TGTGCCAGCAGCTTACGTAGCGGGAGTCGTGAGCAGTTCTTC	CASSLRSGSREQFF
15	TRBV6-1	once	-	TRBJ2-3	TGTGCCAGCAGTGAAGTGGGCGGGAGCACAGATACGCAGTATTTT	CASSEVGGSTDTQYF
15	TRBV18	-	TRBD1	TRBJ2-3	TGTGCCAGCTCAGCCAGACAGGGCTCCACAGATACGCAGTATTTT	CASSARQGSTDTQYF
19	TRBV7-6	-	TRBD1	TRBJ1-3	TGTGCCAGCAGCCCCAGCTTACTTATTGGGACAGGGCGCGGAAACACCATATATTTT	CASSPSLLIGTGRGNTIYF
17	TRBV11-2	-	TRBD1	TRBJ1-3	TGTGCCAGCAGCTTCCTCATGACAGGGCTCTCTGGAAACACCATATATTTT	CASSFLMTGLSGNTIYF
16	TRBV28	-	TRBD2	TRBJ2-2	TGTGCCAGCAGTTTGTGGAGGCTAGCGGTGGCCGGGGAGCTGTTTTTT	CASSLWRLAVAGELFF
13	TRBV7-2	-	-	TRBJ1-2	TGTGCCAGCAGCCTTTCTCATACAGGGTACTACACCTTC	CASSLSHTGYYTF
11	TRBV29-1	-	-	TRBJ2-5	TGCAGCGTAAGTGAGGGATGGACCCAGTACTTC	CSVSEGWTQYF